These T cell receptor beta chains were read from a single sample in a study of monozygotic twins with inflammatory bowel disease. From its re-call of the 5' RACE reads, TCRdb lists each CDR3 protein once, without DNA. Its table lists 400,000 to 500,000 distinct CDR3 sequences. Sequenced material: blood. These receptors originate from a human donor with ulcerative colitis or Crohn's disease, or a healthy co-twin of an affected twin (not recorded which). The CDR3 runs from the conserved cysteine through the conserved F or W.

CDR3 protein: CASSLAGRLLGYTF
J gene: TRBJ1-2
V gene: TRBV5-4

CDR3 protein: CASLHDSTGDEQYF
J gene: TRBJ2-7
V gene: TRBV2

CDR3 protein: CASSNYCENYSNQPQHF
J gene: TRBJ1-5
V gene: TRBV21-1

CDR3 protein: CAWRWQGNTEAFF
J gene: TRBJ1-1
V gene: TRBV30

CDR3 protein: CASSDSVVFGRGRITFNPKFEHF
J gene: TRBJ1-5
V gene: TRBV6-9

CDR3 protein: CASKRLGDTEAFF
J gene: TRBJ1-1
V gene: TRBV19

CDR3 protein: CASRPGMPYYEQYF
J gene: TRBJ2-7
V gene: TRBV28

CDR3 protein: CSVSGGGHQKLFF
J gene: TRBJ1-4
V gene: TRBV29-1

CDR3 protein: CASLAGGVNEQFF
J gene: TRBJ2-1
V gene: TRBV28

CDR3 protein: CASSLIGATNEKLFF
J gene: TRBJ1-4
V gene: TRBV3-1

CDR3 protein: CSAKEGNVKQHF
J gene: TRBJ1-5
V gene: TRBV20-1

CDR3 protein: CASSLFPTSGTYEQYF
J gene: TRBJ2-7
V gene: TRBV28

CDR3 protein: CASSLWGPPQHF
J gene: TRBJ1-5
V gene: TRBV28

CDR3 protein: CASSSPPAGELFF
J gene: TRBJ2-2
V gene: TRBV5-1

CDR3 protein: CASSLYTGGATEAFF
J gene: TRBJ1-1
V gene: TRBV5-6

CDR3 protein: CASSRAELNTEAFF
J gene: TRBJ1-1
V gene: TRBV18

CDR3 protein: CASRTGTSGRWNTGELFF
J gene: TRBJ2-2
V gene: TRBV5-1

CDR3 protein: CASSGREKLFF
J gene: TRBJ1-4
V gene: TRBV12-3/TRBV12-4

CDR3 protein: CASGEGVTGDTQYF
J gene: TRBJ2-3
V gene: TRBV5-1

CDR3 protein: CASRLGQSNQPQHF
J gene: TRBJ1-5
V gene: TRBV12-3/TRBV12-4

CDR3 protein: CASSLFLVPNEQFF
J gene: TRBJ2-1
V gene: TRBV7-2

CDR3 protein: CASSLENRQGWNSPLHF
J gene: TRBJ1-6
V gene: TRBV5-1

CDR3 protein: CASSSGQTISNYGYTF
J gene: TRBJ1-2
V gene: TRBV19

CDR3 protein: CASRGFDRDFSGANVLTF
J gene: TRBJ2-6
V gene: TRBV27

CDR3 protein: CSAPKTGVGETQYF
J gene: TRBJ2-5
V gene: TRBV20-1

CDR3 protein: CSFRRDSQETQYF
J gene: TRBJ2-5
V gene: TRBV29-1

CDR3 protein: CASSGLGTLNVGNTEAFF
J gene: TRBJ1-1
V gene: TRBV6-1

CDR3 protein: CSVVPGVNTGELFF
J gene: TRBJ2-2
V gene: TRBV29-1

CDR3 protein: CASSYQASYGYTF
J gene: TRBJ1-2
V gene: TRBV6-5

CDR3 protein: CASSFQGDRNEKLFF
J gene: TRBJ1-4
V gene: TRBV5-6

CDR3 protein: CASSEPALGENEQFF
J gene: TRBJ2-1
V gene: TRBV25-1

CDR3 protein: CASSPLPGGGGLKTQYF
J gene: TRBJ2-5
V gene: TRBV18

CDR3 protein: CASSGGGQGANSPLHF
J gene: TRBJ1-6
V gene: TRBV12-3/TRBV12-4